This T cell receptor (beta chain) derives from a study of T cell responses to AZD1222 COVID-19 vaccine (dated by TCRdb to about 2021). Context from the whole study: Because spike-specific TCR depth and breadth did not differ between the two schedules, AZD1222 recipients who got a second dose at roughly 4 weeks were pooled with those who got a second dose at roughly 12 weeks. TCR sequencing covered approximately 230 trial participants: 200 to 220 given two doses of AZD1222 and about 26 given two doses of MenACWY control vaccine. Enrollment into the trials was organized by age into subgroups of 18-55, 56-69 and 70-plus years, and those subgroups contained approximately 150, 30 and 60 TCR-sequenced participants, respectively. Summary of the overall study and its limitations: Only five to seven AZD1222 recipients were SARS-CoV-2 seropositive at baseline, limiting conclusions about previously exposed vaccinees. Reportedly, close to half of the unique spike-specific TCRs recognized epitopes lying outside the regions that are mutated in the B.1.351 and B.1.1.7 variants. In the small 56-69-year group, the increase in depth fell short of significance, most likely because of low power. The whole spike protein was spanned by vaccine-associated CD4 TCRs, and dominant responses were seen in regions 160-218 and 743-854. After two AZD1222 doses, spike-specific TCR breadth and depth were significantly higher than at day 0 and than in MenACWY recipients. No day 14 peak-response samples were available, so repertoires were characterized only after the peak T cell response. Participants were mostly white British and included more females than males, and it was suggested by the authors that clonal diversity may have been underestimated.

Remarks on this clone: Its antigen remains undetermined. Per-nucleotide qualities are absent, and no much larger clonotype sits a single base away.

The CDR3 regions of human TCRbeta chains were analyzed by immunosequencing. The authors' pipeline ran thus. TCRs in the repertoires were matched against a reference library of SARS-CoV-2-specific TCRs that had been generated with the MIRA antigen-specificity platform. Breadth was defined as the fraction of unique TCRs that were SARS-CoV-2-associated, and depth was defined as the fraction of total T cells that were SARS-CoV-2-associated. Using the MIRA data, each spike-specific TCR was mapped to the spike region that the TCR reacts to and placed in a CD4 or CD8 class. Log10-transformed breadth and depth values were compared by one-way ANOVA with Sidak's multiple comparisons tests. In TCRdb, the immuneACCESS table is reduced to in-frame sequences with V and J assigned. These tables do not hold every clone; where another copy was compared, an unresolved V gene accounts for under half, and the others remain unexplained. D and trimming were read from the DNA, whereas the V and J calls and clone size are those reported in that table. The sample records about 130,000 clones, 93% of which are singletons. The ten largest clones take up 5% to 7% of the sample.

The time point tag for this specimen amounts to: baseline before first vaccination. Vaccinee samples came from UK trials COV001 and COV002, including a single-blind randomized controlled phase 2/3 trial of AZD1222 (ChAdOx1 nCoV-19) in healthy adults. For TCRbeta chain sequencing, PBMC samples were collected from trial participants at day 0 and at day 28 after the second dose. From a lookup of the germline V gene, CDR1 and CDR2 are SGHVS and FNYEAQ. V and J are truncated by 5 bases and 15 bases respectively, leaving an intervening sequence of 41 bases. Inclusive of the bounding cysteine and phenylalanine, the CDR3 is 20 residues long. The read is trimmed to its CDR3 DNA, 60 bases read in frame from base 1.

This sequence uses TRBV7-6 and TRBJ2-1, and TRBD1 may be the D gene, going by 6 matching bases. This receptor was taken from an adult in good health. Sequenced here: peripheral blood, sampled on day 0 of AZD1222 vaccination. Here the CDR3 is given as CASSAGWDTYSSQSGPSRFF. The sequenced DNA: TGTGCCAGCAGCGCTGGTTGGGACACCTATAGCTCCCAGAGTGGGCCGAGTCGGTTCTTC.